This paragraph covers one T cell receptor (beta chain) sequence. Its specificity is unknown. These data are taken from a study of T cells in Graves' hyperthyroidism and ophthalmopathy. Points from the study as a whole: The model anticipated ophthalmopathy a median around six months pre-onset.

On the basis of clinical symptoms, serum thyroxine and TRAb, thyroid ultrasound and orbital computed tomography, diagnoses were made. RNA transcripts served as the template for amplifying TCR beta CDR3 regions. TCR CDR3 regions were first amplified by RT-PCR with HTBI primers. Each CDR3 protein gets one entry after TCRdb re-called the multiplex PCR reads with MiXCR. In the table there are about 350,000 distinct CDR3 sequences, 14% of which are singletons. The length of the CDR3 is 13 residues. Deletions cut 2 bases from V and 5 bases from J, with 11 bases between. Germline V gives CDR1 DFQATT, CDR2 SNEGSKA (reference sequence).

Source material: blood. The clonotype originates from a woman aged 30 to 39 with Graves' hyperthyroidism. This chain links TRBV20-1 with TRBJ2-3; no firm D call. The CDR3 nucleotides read TGCAGTGCTAGATATCTAGGATTAGATACGCAGTATTTT. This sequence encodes CSARYLGLDTQYF.